This T cell receptor (beta chain) was captured by sequencing in a study of T cells after yellow fever vaccination. This clonotype was picked up a small number of times. Its antigen is undetermined. One end of the junction does not line up with germline, which may come from a read error. TCRdb itself ran the 5' RACE reads through MiXCR, one entry per CDR3 protein. This table holds fewer than 450,000 distinct CDR3 sequences, approximately 4% found once. Broader study findings: The appearance of a small share of clonotypes in both CD4 and CD8 compartments was observed.

CDR3 length equals 11 residues. CDR1 is MGHRA and CDR2 is YSYEKL in the germline V gene. This receptor was obtained from a man younger than 30 who received the YFV17D yellow fever vaccine. This chain connects TRBV4-1 to TRBJ1-1; no clear D gene. Sequences were derived from PBMCs, sampled 5 days after the yellow fever booster vaccination. CDR3 region: CASSHPPDAFF. The CDR3 region has the DNA TGCGCCAGCAGCCACCCTCCTGACGCTTTCTTT.